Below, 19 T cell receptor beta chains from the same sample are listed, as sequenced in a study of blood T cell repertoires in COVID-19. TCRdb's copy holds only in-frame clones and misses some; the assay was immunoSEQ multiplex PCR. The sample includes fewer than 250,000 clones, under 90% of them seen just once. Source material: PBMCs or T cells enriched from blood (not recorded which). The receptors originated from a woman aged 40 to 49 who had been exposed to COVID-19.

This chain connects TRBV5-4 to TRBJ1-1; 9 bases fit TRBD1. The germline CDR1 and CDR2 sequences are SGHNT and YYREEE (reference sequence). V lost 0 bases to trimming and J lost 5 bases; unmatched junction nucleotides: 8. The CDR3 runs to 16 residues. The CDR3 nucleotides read TGTGCCAGCAGCTTGGACCCGACAGGGACAGGGACTGAAGCTTTCTTT. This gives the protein CASSLDPTGTGTEAFF.

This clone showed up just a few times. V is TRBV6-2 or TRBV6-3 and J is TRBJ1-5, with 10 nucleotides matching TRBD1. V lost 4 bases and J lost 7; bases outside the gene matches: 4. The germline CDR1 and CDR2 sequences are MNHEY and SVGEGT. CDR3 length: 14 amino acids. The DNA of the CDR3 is TGTGCCAGCAGTTGGGGACAGGGGTTACAGCCCCAGCATTTT. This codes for CASSWGQGLQPQHF.

The CDR3 is CASSVPGHGYTF. Written as DNA, the CDR3 is TGTGCCAGCAGCGTACCAGGTCATGGCTACACCTTC. The V gene is TRBV9, the J gene TRBJ1-2; D is unclear. CDR3 size: 12 residues. The V end lost 1 base, the J end lost 6 bases, and 7 bases lay between the germline ends. Germline V CDR1 and CDR2: SGDLS, YYNGEE.

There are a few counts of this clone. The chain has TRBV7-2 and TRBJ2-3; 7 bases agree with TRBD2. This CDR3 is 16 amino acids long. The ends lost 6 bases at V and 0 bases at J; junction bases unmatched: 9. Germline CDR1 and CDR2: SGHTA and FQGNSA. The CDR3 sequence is CASSLLARTSTDTQYF. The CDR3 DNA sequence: TGTGCCAGCAGTTTACTAGCGCGGACTAGCACAGATACGCAGTATTTT.

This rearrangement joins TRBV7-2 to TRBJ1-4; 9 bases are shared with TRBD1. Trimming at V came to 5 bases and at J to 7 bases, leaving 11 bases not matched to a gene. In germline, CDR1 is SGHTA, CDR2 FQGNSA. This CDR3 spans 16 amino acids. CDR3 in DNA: TGTGCCAGCAGCAACAGGGGACAGGGAAAGGGTGAAAAACTGTTTTTT. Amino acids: CASSNRGQGKGEKLFF.

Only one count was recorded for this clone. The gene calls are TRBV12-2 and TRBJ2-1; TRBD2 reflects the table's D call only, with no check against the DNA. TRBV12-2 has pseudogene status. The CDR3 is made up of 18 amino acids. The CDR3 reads CASRLAVEPESSYNEQFF. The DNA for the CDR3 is TGTGCAAGTCGCTTAGCTGTGGAGCCCGAAAGCTCCTACAATGAGCAGTTCTTC.

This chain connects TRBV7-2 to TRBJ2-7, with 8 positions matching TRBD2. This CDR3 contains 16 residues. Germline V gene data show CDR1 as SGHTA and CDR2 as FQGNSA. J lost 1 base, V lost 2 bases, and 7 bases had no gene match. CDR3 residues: CASSLLPGGASYEQYF. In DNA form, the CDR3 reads TGTGCCAGCAGCTTACTCCCCGGGGGGGCGTCCTACGAGCAGTACTTC. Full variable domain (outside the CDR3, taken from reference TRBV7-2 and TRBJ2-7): GAGVSQSPSNKVTEKGKDVELRCDPISGHTALYWYRQSLGQGLEFLIYFQGNSAPDKSGLPSDRFSAERTGGSVSTLTIQRTQQEDSAVYLCASSLLPGGASYEQYFGPGTRLTVT.

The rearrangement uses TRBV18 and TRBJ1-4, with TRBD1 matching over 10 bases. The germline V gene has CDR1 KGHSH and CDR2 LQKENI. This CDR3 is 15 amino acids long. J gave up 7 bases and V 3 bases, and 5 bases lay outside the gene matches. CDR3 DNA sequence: TGTGCCAGCTCACCGCCCCGGGACAGGGGTGAAAAACTGTTTTTT. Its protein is CASSPPRDRGEKLFF.

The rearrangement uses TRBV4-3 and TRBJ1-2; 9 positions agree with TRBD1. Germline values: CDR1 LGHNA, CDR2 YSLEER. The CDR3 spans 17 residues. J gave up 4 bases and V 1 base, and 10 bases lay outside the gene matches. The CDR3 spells CASSQAARTGAIYGYTF. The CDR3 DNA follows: TGCGCCAGCAGCCAAGCAGCCCGGACAGGGGCCATCTATGGCTACACCTTC.

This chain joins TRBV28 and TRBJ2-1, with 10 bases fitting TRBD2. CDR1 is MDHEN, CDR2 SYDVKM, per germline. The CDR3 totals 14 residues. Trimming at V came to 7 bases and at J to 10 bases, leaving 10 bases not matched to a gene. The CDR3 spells CASKASGGHREQFF. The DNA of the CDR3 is TGTGCCAGCAAAGCTAGCGGGGGCCATAGAGAGCAGTTCTTC.

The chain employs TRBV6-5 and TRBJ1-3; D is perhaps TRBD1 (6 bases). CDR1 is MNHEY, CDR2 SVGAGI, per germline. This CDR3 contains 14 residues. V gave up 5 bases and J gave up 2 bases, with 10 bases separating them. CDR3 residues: CASSTRTAGNTIYF. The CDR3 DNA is TGTGCCAGCAGTACCAGGACAGCTGGAAACACCATATATTTT.

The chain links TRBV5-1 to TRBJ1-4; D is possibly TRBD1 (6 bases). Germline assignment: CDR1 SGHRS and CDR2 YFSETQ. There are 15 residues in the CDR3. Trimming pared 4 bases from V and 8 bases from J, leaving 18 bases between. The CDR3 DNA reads TGCGCCAGCAGCGCTTTACAGGGTGAGGGGGAAAAACTGTTTTTT. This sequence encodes CASSALQGEGEKLFF.

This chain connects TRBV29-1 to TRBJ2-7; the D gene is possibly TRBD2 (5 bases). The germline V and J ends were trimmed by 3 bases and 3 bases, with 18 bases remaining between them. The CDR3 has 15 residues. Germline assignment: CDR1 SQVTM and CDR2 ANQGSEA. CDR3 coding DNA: TGCAGCGTTGAGGATGGGGTAAGAGGGAACTACGAGCAGTACTTC. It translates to CSVEDGVRGNYEQYF.

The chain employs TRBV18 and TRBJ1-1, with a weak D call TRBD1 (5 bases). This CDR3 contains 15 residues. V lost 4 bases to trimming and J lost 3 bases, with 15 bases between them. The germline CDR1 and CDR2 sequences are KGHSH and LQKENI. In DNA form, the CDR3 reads TGTGCCAGCTCACTATGGGAGGGGAAGGACACTGAAGCTTTCTTT. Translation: CASSLWEGKDTEAFF.

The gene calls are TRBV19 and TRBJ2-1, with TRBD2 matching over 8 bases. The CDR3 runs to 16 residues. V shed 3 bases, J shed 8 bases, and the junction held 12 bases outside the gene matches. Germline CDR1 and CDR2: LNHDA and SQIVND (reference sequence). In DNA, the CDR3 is TGTGCCAGTAGTATGGGGCGGGGGGCCGCGGCGTATGAGCAGTTCTTC. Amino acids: CASSMGRGAAAYEQFF.

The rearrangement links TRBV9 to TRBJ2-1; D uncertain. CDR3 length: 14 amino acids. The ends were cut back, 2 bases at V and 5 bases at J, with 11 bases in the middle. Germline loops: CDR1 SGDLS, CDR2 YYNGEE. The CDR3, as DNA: TGTGCCAGCAGCGTTTCCCCCGTCGACAATGAGCAGTTCTTC. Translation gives CASSVSPVDNEQFF.

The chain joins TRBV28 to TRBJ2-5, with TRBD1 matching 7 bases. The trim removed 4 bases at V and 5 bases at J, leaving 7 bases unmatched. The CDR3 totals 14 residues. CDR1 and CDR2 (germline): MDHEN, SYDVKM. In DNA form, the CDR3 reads TGTGCCAGCAGTTCGGGACAGCTAACGGAGACCCAGTACTTC. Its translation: CASSSGQLTETQYF.

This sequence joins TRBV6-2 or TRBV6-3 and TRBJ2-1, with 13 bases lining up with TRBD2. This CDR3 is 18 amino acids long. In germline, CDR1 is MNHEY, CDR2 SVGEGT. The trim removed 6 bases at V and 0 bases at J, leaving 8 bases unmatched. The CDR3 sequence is CASSDGTSGAGSYNEQFF. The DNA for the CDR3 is TGTGCCAGCAGCGATGGGACTAGCGGGGCCGGCTCCTACAATGAGCAGTTCTTC.

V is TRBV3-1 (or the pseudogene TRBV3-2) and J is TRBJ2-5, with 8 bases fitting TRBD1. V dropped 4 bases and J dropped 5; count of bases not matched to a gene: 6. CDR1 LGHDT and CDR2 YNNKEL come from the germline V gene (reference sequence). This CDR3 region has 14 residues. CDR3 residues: CASSPIQGGETQYF. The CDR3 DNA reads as TGTGCCAGCAGCCCTATACAGGGGGGTGAGACCCAGTACTTC.